The T cell receptor beta chain described here comes from a study of blood T cells in healthy people across ages. Trimming removed 2 bases at V and 9 bases at J, with 15 bases between. CDR3 length: 14 amino acids. Looked up from germline, CDR1 is MNHNY and CDR2 is SVGAGI (reference sequence). This clonotype was counted only a few times. The antigen remains unidentified. Notes on the study in general: Changes in expanded clonotypes were possibly confounded, as the CMV status of donors was unknown. The unsorted PBMCs prevented any conclusive comparison of naive versus antigen-experienced cells. Naive T cell percentage showed a strong correlation with the diversity of TCR beta.

The use of a sample-barcoded 5' primer and a J-beta primer mix characterized a second PCR of about 6 to 11 cycles. TCRdb reprocessed the 5' RACE reads via MiXCR and lists one record per CDR3 protein. The sample gives 800,000 to 950,000 distinct CDR3 sequences, 25% to 30% of which show up once; about 10% is in the top ten. These data were likewise used in another study, on T cells of mothers and their children. That investigation notes: Samples were obtained from three healthy Caucasian mothers and their six children.

What was sequenced was blood. The receptor's source is a woman in her 40s in good health. The chain combines TRBV6-6 with TRBJ2-3; D is perhaps TRBD2 (6 bases). CDR3 residues: CASSYPTEGRTQYF. The CDR3 region has the DNA TGTGCCAGCAGTTACCCGACGGAGGGACGCACGCAGTATTTT.